The present T cell receptor (beta chain) was sequenced within a study of T cells in Graves' hyperthyroidism and ophthalmopathy. Study outcomes and limitations: The model identified upcoming ophthalmopathy a median 6.5 months ahead of onset.

There were TCR beta CDR3 regions amplified from RNA transcripts. Primed by the HTBI set, a first-round RT-PCR was run on the TCR CDR3. From the multiplex PCR reads, TCRdb called clonotypes with MiXCR, one entry per CDR3 protein. Altogether fewer than 110,000 distinct CDR3 sequences are present, 40% to 50% being singletons, with the ten largest covering 20% to 30%. This clonotype was detected only a few times. Antigen: not known. The CDR3 has 17 amino acids. Germline V gene lookup returns CDR1 LNHNV and CDR2 YYDKDF (reference sequence). The V and J ends lost 1 base and 0 bases respectively, with 10 bases between them. Hyperthyroidism had been newly diagnosed in patients aged 18 to 65, and its duration was under 2 months.

Input material: blood. This receptor was taken from a middle-aged man with Graves' hyperthyroidism. The V call is TRBV15, the J call TRBJ2-6; D might be TRBD1 or TRBD2, each matching 5 bases. The CDR3 reads CATSRVKGSSGANVLTF. The CDR3 region has the DNA TGTGCCACCAGCAGAGTTAAGGGGAGCTCTGGGGCCAACGTCCTGACTTTC.